This T cell receptor beta chain was captured in a study of sequential checkpoint blockade in melanoma. About the research overall: Randomization was 1:1 between first-line nivolumab→ipilimumab and ipilimumab→nivolumab. After both sequences, patients received maintenance nivolumab. 91 pretreatment tumor DNA samples were TCRβ immunosequenced.

Treatment specified: randomized to nivolumab then ipilimumab (arm A) or the reverse (arm B). The V end was cut by 4 bases, the J end by 2 bases, with 18 bases between. CDR3 length: 16 residues. Germline V gives CDR1 SGHDN, CDR2 FVKESK. Profiling relied on immunoSEQ multiplex PCR, and the TCRdb table lists in-frame clones only, not all of them. In the table there are 5,000 to 6,000 clones, 20% to 30% of which are singletons. The clonotype was recovered from a human donor with melanoma. The chain carries TRBV14 and TRBJ2-7; TRBD1 or TRBD2 may be the D gene (5 bases each). The sample was tumor tissue (inferred from file names), taken from a patient given nivolumab and ipilimumab in sequence. The CDR3 reads CASSRRMGPITYEQYF. The CDR3 DNA reads TGTGCCAGCAGCCGAAGAATGGGACCGATCACCTACGAGCAGTACTTC.